The clone carrying this TCR beta chain appeared a few times. Its antigen is currently unknown. Researchers used 5'RACE with constant-segment primers to make TCR alpha and TCR beta cDNA libraries that carry sample barcodes and UMIs. From the 5' RACE reads, TCRdb called clonotypes with MiXCR, one entry per CDR3 protein. The sample has 250,000 to 350,000 distinct CDR3 sequences; around 15% are singletons. The sample belongs to a study of T-cell memory formation after mild COVID-19. Study context: TCR clusters were largely donor specific. Findings of the study overall: CD4+ contracting clones were found mainly in CM and EM, and CD8+ ones in EMRA.

The CDR3 is 12 residues long. V was trimmed by 1 base and J by 8 bases, leaving 9 bases between them. The germline V gene has CDR1 DFQATT and CDR2 SNEGSKA (reference sequence). The sequenced sample consisted of PBMCs or a T cell subset sorted from them (not recorded which). The chain employs TRBV20-1 and TRBJ2-4; D call uncertain. This sequence originates from a man between 18 and 35 years old who had mild COVID-19 (a few samples of this study predate the infection). Cell type and time point are not known. The CDR3 bases are TGCAGTGCTAGAGTCGGCGGAGACATTCAGTACTTC. It is translated as CSARVGGDIQYF.